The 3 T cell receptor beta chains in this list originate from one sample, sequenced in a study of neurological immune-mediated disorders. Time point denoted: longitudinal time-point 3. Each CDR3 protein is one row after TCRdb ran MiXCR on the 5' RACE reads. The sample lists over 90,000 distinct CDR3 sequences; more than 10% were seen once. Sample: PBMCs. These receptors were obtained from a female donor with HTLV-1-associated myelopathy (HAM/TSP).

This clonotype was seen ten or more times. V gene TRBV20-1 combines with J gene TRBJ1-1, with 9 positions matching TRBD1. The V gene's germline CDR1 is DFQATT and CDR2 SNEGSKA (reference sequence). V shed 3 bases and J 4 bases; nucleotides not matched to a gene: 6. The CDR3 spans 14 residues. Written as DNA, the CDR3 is TGCAGTGCTAGTAACAGGGGGCATTCCACTGAAGCTTTCTTT. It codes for CSASNRGHSTEAFF.

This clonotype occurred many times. CDR3 nucleotides: TGCAGTGCTCTCGGGATTCACGGGGAGACCCAGTACTTC. Its translation is CSALGIHGETQYF. The chain carries TRBV20-1 and TRBJ2-5; possibly TRBD2 for D (5 bases). In germline, CDR1 is DFQATT, CDR2 SNEGSKA (reference sequence). V was shortened by 5 bases and J by 5 bases, with 15 bases between the two germline ends. CDR3 length: 13 amino acids.

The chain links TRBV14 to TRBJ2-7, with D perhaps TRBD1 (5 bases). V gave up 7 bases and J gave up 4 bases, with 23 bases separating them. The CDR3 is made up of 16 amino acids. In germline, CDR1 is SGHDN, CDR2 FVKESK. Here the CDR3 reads CASNKDVYRGIYEQYF. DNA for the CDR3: TGTGCCAGCAACAAAGACGTCTATAGGGGAATTTACGAGCAGTACTTC. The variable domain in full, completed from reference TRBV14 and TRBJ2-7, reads EAGVTQFPSHSVIEKGQTVTLRCDPISGHDNLYWYRRVMGKEIKFLLHFVKESKQDESGMPNNRFLAERTGGTYSTLKVQPAELEDSGVYFCASNKDVYRGIYEQYFGPGTRLTVT.